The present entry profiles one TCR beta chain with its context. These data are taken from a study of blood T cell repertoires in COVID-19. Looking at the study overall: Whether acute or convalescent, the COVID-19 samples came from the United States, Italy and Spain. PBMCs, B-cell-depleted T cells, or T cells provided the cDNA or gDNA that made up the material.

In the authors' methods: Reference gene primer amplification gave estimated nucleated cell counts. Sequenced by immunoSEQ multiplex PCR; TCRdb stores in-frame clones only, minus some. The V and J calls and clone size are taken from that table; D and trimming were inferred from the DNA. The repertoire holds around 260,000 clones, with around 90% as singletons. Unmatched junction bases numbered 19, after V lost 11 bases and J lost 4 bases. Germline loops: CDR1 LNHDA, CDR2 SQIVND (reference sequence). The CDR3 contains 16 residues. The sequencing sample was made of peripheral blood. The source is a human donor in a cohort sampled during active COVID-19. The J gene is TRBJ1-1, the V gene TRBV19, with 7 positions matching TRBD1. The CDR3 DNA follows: TGTGCCTCAAAGCGGACAGGACAAGCAGTCGGCACTGAAGCTTTCTTT. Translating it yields CASKRTGQAVGTEAFF. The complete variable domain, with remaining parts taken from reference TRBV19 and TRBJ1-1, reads DGGITQSPKYLFRKEGQNVTLSCEQNLNHDAMYWYRQDPGQGLRLIYYSQIVNDFQKGDIAEGYSVSREKKESFPLTVTSAQKNPTAFYLCASKRTGQAVGTEAFFGQGTRLTVV.